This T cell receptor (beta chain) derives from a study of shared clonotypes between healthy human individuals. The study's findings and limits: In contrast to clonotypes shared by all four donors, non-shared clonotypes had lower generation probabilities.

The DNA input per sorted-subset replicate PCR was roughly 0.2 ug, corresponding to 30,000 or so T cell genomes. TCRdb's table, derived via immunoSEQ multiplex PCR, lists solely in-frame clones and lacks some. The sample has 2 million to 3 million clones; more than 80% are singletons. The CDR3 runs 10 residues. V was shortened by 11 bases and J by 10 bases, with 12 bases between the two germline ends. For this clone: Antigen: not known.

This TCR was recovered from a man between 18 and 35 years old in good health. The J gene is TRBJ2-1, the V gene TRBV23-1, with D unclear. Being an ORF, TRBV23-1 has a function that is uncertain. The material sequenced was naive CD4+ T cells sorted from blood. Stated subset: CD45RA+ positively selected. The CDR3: CACAPGEQFF. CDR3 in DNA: TGCGCCTGCGCACCAGGAGAGCAGTTCTTC.